The entry below gives a single TCR beta chain sequence along with its context. Its antigen remains unidentified. This specimen comes from a study of T cell responses to AZD1222 COVID-19 vaccine. Study outcomes and limitations: Baseline seropositives among AZD1222 recipients totaled only five to seven.

CDR3 length equals 13 residues. From germline, CDR1 is LGHNA and CDR2 YNFKEQ. The germline V and J ends were trimmed by 0 bases and 3 bases, with 5 bases remaining between them. Profiled with immunoSEQ multiplex PCR; TCRdb holds only in-frame clones, not every one. Among roughly 120,000 clones, roughly 90% were seen once, and the ten largest hold roughly 4.2%. This TCR derives from an adult in good health. J is TRBJ1-2 and V is TRBV4-2; D is unclear. The specimen comprised peripheral blood, sampled on day 0 of AZD1222 vaccination. As DNA, the CDR3 is TGTGCCAGCAGCCAAGATCTGGACTATGGCTACACCTTC. This sequence encodes CASSQDLDYGYTF.